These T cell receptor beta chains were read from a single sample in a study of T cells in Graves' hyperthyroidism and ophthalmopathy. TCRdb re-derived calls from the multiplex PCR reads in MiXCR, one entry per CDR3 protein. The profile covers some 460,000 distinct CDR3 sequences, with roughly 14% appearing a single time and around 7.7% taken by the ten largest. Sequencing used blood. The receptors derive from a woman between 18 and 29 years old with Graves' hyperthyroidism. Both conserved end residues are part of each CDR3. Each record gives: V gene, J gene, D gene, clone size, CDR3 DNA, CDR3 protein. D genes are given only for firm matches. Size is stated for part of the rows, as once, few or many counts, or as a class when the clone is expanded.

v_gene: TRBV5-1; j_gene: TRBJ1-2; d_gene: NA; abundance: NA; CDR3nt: TGCGCCAGCAGCTTGCAGGGCCCAGGAGGCGGCTACACCTTC; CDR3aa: CASSLQGPGGGYTF
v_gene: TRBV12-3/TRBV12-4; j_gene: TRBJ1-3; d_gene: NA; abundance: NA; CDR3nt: TGTGCCAGCGCTGCTCTTCCCTCTGGAAACACCATATATTTT; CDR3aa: CASAALPSGNTIYF
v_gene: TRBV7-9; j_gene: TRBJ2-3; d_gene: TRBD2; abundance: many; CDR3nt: TGTGCCAGCAGCTTAAGCGGGGTTAGCACAGATACGCAGTATTTT; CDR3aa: CASSLSGVSTDTQYF
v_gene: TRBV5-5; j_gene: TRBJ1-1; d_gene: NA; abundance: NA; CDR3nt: TGTGCCAGCATTGACAGGAATATGAACACTGAAGCTTTCTTT; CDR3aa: CASIDRNMNTEAFF
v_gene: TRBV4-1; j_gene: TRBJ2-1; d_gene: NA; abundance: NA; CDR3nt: TGCGCCAGCAGCCGCGTCCACAGGGCCCACAATGAGCAGTTCTTC; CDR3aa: CASSRVHRAHNEQFF
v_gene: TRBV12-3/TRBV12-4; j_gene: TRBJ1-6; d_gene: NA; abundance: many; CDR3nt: TGTGCCAGCAGTTTGGGGGTTAAGAGGACCCTCCACTTT; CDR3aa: CASSLGVKRTLHF
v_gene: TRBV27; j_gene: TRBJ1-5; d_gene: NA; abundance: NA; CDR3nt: TGTGCCAGCAGGGCAGGGGACCTTCAGCCCCAGCATTTT; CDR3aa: CASRAGDLQPQHF
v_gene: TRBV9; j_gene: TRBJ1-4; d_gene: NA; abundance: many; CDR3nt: TGTGCCAGCAGCGTAGAGGCAGCAGATGAAAAACTGTTTTTT; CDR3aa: CASSVEAADEKLFF
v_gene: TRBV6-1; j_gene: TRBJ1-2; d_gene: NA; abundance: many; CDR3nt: TGTGCCAGCAGTCCTACAGGGTCTCGCGGCTGCACCTTC; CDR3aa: CASSPTGSRGCTF
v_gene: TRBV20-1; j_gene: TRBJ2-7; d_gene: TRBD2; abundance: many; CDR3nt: TGCAGTGCTGGACTAGCGGGGGGGGACTACGAGCAGTACTTC; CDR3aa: CSAGLAGGDYEQYF
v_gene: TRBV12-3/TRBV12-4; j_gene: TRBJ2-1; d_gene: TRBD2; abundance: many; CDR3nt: TGTGCCAGCACGACCCTAGCGGGGGTAGGCGATGAGCAGTTCTTC; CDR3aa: CASTTLAGVGDEQFF
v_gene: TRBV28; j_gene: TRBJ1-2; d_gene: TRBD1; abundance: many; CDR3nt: TGTGCCAGCAGTCTACAGGGGCCACCTTACTATGGCTACACCTTC; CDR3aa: CASSLQGPPYYGYTF
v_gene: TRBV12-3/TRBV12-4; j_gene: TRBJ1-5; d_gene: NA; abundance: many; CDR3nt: TGTGCCAGCAGTTTAGGGGCAGGGGTTAGCAATCAGCCCCAGCATTTT; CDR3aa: CASSLGAGVSNQPQHF
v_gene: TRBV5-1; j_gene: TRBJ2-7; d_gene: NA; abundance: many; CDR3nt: TGCGCCAGCAGCTTGTTTTCGGGCGCCGAGCAGTACTTC; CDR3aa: CASSLFSGAEQYF
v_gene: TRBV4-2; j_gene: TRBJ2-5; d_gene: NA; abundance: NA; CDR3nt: TGTGCCAGCAGCCAACGACCGGCCCCCGAGGGGCGAGAGACCCAGTACTTC; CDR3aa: CASSQRPAPEGRETQYF
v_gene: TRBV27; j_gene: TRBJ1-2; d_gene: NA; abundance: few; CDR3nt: TGTGCCAGCAGTCAAAAATACCAGGGTTTTAACTATGGCTACACCTTC; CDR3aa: CASSQKYQGFNYGYTF
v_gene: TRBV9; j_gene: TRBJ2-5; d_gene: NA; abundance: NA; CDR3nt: TGTGCCAGCAGCCTCCTCTGGGGAGCCGGACGAGAGACCCAGTACTTC; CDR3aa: CASSLLWGAGRETQYF
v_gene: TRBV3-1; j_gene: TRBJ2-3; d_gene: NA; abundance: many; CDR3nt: TGTGCCAGCTCTACCGGGGGAGATACGCAGTATTTT; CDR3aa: CASSTGGDTQYF
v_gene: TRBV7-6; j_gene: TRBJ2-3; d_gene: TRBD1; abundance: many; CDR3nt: TGTGCCAGCAGCTCCCGGACAGGGCTACAGGATACGCAGTATTTT; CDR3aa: CASSSRTGLQDTQYF
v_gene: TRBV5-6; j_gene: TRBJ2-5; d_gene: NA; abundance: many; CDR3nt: TGTGCCAGCAGCTGGGGGGGGCGAGAGACCCAGTACTTC; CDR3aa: CASSWGGRETQYF
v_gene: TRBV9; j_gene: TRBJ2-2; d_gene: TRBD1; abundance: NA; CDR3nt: TGTGCCAGCAGCCCTCCCGGGACAGTTAACACCGGGGAGCTGTTTTTT; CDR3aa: CASSPPGTVNTGELFF
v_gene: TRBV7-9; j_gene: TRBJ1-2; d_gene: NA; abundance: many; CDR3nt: TGTGCCAGCAGCTTATCCCAAGGGGTAGATGGCTACACCTTC; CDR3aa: CASSLSQGVDGYTF
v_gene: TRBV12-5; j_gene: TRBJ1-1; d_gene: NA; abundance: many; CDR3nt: TGTGCTAGTGGTCCCGTGTCCGGCATGGGTTCGGAAGCTTTCTTT; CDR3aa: CASGPVSGMGSEAFF
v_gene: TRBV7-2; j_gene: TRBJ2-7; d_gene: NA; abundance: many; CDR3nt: TGTGCCAGCAGCTTAGGGGGGGGCCCATGGTACGAGCAGTACTTC; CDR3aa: CASSLGGGPWYEQYF
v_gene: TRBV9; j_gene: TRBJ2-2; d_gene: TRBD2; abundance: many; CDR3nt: TGTGCCAGCAGCCCGGGACTAGCGCGGAACACCGGGGAGCTGTTTTTT; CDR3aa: CASSPGLARNTGELFF
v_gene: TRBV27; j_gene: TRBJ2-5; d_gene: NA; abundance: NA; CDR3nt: TGTGCCAGCAGTTTATCCCTTGGGCAAGAGACCCAGTACTTC; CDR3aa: CASSLSLGQETQYF
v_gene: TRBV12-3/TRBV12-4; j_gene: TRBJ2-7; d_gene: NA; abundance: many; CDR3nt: TGTGCCAGCAGTTTAGCGACAGGTGTCTCCTACGAGCAGTACTTC; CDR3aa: CASSLATGVSYEQYF
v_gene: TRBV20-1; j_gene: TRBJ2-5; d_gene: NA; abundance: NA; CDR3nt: TGCAGTGCCCTGGGGGCGGGAGAAGAGACCCAGTACTTC; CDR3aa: CSALGAGEETQYF
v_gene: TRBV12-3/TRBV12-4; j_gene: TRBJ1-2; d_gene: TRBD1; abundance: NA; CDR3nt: TGTGCCAGCAGTTTAAGGACAGGGGGCTCGGATGGCTACACCTTC; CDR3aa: CASSLRTGGSDGYTF
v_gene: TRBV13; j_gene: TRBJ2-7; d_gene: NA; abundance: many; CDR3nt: TGTGCCAGCAGCTTAGGCCTACCAGGGGGGGCCTACGAGCAGTACTTC; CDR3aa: CASSLGLPGGAYEQYF
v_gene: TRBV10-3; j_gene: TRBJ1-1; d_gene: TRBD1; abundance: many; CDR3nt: TGTGCCAGCACCTCACAGGGGGCGGACACTGAAGCTTTCTTT; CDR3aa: CASTSQGADTEAFF
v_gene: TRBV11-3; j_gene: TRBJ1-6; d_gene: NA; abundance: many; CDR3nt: TGTGCCAGCAGCTTAGGTGCACTATATAATTCACCCCTCCACTTT; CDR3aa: CASSLGALYNSPLHF
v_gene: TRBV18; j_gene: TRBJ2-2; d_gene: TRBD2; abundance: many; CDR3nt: TGTGCCAGCTCGGGGACTAGCGGGACGAACACCGGGGAGCTGTTTTTT; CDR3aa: CASSGTSGTNTGELFF
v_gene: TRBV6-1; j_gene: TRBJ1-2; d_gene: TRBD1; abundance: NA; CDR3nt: TGTGCCAGCAGTTCCTTCGGGACAGCCTATGGCTACACCTTC; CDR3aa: CASSSFGTAYGYTF
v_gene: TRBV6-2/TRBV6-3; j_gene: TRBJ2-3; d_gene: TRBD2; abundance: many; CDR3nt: TGTGCCAGCAGTCTTATAGCGGGAGAAGGCACAGATACGCAGTATTTT; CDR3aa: CASSLIAGEGTDTQYF
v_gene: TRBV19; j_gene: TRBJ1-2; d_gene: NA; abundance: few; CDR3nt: TGTGCCAGTAGTTTGGATTCAGGGTTCTATGGCTACACCTTC; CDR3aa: CASSLDSGFYGYTF
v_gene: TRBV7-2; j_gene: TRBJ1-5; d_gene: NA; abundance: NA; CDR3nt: TGTGCCAGCAGCTTAACCGGGACGGTCCTCAATCAGCCCCAGCATTTT; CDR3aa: CASSLTGTVLNQPQHF
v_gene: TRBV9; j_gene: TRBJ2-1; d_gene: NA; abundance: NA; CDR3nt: TGTGCCAGCAACGGTGACGGGGACCGCGGCAATGAGCAGTTCTTC; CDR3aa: CASNGDGDRGNEQFF
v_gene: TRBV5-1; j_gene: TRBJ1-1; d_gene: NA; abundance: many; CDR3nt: TGCGCCAGCAGCTACACCGCGAACACTGAAGCTTTCTTT; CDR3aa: CASSYTANTEAFF
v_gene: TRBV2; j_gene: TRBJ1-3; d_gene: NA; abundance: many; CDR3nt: TGTGCCAGCACTAGGGGTGTAGTGAACACCATATATTTT; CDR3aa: CASTRGVVNTIYF
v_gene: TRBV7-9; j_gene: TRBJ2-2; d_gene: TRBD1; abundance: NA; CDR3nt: TGTGCCAGCAGCATGTGGGATCCGGGACAGGGGGTCTTCGCGAACACCGGGGAGCTGTTTTTT; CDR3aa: CASSMWDPGQGVFANTGELFF
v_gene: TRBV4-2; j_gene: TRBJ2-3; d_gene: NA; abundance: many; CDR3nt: TGTGCCAGCAGCCAAGATAAACTCCTAGATACGCAGTATTTT; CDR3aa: CASSQDKLLDTQYF
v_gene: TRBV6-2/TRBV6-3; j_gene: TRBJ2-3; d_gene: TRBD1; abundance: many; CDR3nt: TGTGCTAGCAGGCAGGGACAGAGCACAGATACGCAGTATTTT; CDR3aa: CASRQGQSTDTQYF
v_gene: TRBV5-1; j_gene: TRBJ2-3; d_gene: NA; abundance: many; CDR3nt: TGCGCCAGCAGCTTGGACACAGAGGGGTGGATCACAGATACGCAGTATTTT; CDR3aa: CASSLDTEGWITDTQYF
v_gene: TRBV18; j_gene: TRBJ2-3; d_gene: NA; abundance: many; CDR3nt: TGTGCCAGCTCACCATGGGAAGCTAGCACAGATACGCAGTATTTT; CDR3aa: CASSPWEASTDTQYF
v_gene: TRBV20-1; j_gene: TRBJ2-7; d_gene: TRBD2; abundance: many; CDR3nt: TGCAGTGCTAGAGATCCTTTAGCGGGAGGTGAGCAGTACTTC; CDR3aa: CSARDPLAGGEQYF
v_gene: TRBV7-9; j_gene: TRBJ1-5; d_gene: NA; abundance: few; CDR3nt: TGTGCCAGCAGCTCCGCCGGAGGCAATCAGCCCCAGCATTTT; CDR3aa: CASSSAGGNQPQHF
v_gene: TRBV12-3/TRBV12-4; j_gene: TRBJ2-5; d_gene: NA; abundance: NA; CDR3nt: TGTGCCAGCAGTTTTCGAGGGGAGGAGACCCAGTACTTC; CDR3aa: CASSFRGEETQYF
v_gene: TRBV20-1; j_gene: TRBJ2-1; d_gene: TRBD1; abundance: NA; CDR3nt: TGCAGTGCTGGAGACAGGGGGATTTATGGTGAGCAGTTCTTC; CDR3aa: CSAGDRGIYGEQFF
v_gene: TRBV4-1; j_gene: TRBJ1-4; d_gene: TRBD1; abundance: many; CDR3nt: TGCGCCAGCAGCCAAACGACAGGGAGGGGTGAAAAACTGTTTTTT; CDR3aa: CASSQTTGRGEKLFF